These 9 T cell receptor beta chains came from one sample sequenced in a study of monozygotic twins with inflammatory bowel disease. No DNA is given; TCRdb re-called the 5' RACE reads and lists each CDR3 protein once. The record lists roughly 150,000 distinct CDR3 sequences, of which the ten most abundant hold under 2.5%. The sample was blood. These receptors all stem from a human donor with ulcerative colitis or Crohn's disease, or a healthy co-twin of an affected twin (not recorded which).

This sequence joins TRBV20-1 and TRBJ1-5. The CDR3 totals 14 residues. Germline CDR1 DFQATT, CDR2 SNEGSKA (reference sequence). CDR3 protein: CSARSEGGGQPQHF.

This chain connects TRBV6-2 or TRBV6-3 to TRBJ2-3. The germline gives CDR1 MNHEY, CDR2 SVGEGT. This CDR3 is built from 14 residues. The CDR3 loop is CASSPIRITDTQYF.

The CDR3 spells CASSLSQGPGAQYF. The chain has TRBV4-1 and TRBJ2-5; lacking DNA, the TRBD1 call made by TCRdb goes unchecked. The CDR3 is made up of 14 amino acids. CDR1 and CDR2 (germline): MGHRA, YSYEKL.

The chain carries TRBV24-1 and TRBJ2-3; TCRdb's D gene call, TRBD1, goes unchecked for lack of DNA. This CDR3 spans 14 amino acids. Germline CDR1 reads KGHDR; CDR2 reads SFDVKD. CDR3 region: CATSDPGAALRQYF.

The chain couples TRBV6-6 to TRBJ1-1; TCRdb indicates TRBD1, and absent DNA this call remains unverified. CDR3 length equals 13 residues. In germline, CDR1 is MNHNY, CDR2 SVGAGI (reference sequence). The CDR3 reads CASSRDRVNEAFF.

V gene TRBV5-6 combines with J gene TRBJ2-6; TCRdb names TRBD1, which stays unverified in the absence of DNA. This CDR3 contains 17 residues. Looked up from germline, CDR1 is SGHDT and CDR2 is YYEEEE. The CDR3 region is CASSPISGGAGANVLTF. The variable domain in full, with the rest retrieved from reference TRBV5-6 and TRBJ2-6, is DAGVTQSPTHLIKTRGQQVTLRCSPKSGHDTVSWYQQALGQGPQFIFQYYEEEERQRGNFPDRFSGHQFPNYSSELNVNALLLGDSALYLCASSPISGGAGANVLTFGAGSRLTVL.

The chain links TRBV3-1 to TRBJ1-1. Germline-derived CDR1 and CDR2 are LGHDT and YNNKEL (reference sequence). The CDR3 contains 12 residues. CDR3 region: CASTQGQARAFF.

The V and J genes are TRBV6-5 and TRBJ2-3; the TCRdb call, TRBD1, lacks DNA for checking. The CDR3 contains 12 residues. Germline V gene data show CDR1 as MNHEY and CDR2 as SVGAGI. CDR3 residues: CASSRQGDTQYF.

This chain uses TRBV7-3 with TRBJ2-5. The CDR3 runs to 14 residues. Germline lookup yields CDR1 SGHTA and CDR2 FQGTGA. The CDR3 spells CASSLNGNQETQYF.